This TCR beta chain was recorded in a study of CD8 T cells in Susac syndrome. Germline V gene data show CDR1 as SGHRS and CDR2 as YFSETQ. V gave up 3 bases and J gave up 2 bases, with 16 bases separating them. This CDR3 has 16 amino acids. Random hexamers were used to reverse transcribe an amount of about 0.45 to 1 ug RNA. In TCRdb, the immunoSEQ multiplex PCR reads were re-called with MiXCR into one record per CDR3 protein. Of more than 150,000 distinct CDR3 sequences listed, about 96% are singletons. Sequencing of TCR beta was performed on blood CD8+ T cells and on blood CD4+ T cells. Patients with Susac syndrome fulfilled recently defined diagnostic criteria for definite or probable disease. The authors negatively isolated CD8+ and CD4+ T cells and FACS-enriched TEMRA cells.

The chain carries TRBV5-1 and TRBJ2-3, with D unclear. Sequencing was done on a sample of CD4+ T cells from PBMCs. This TCR was sampled from a human donor with Susac syndrome. The CDR3 bases are TGCGCCAGCAGCTCCTCAGACGGGTCCTACACAGATACGCAGTATTTT. This gives the protein CASSSSDGSYTDTQYF.